This T cell receptor beta chain stems from a study of follicular helper T cells after annual influenza vaccination. The wider study: Across the 2013-2014, 2014-2015 and 2015-2016 vaccination seasons, some subjects were resampled. General study findings and limits: Most later recoveries of Day 7 ICOS+CD38+ clones were ICOS-CD38- cTfh. Yearly vaccinations repeatedly recalled conserved clonotypes in ICOS+CD38+ cTfh. Just about 10-22% of cells analyzed had recovered productive TCRB sequences.

CDR3 size: 12 residues. Per germline, CDR1 SQVTM and CDR2 ANQGSEA. V dropped 6 bases and J dropped 8 bases, with 14 bases sitting between them. As for time point: 2015-2016 season, 7 days after influenza vaccination. About this clone: Its antigen is unidentified.

Generated by immunoSEQ multiplex PCR, the TCRdb table keeps only in-frame clones and is missing some. The sample contains about 9,700 clones, around four fifths of which appear only once. This receptor was obtained from an adult who received the influenza vaccine. The sequencing used CXCR5- memory CD4+ T cells sorted from blood, collected 7 days after influenza vaccination. The J gene is TRBJ2-1, the V gene TRBV29-1; a weak D match, TRBD2 (5 bases). In DNA, the CDR3 is TGCAGCGTCACCGACGGACTCGATGAGCAGTTCTTC. It yields the protein CSVTDGLDEQFF.